This T cell receptor (beta chain) stems from a study of spatial heterogeneity in lung cancer. This clonotype was seen more than once but under ten times. Its matching antigen is unknown. From the 5' RACE reads, TCRdb called clonotypes with MiXCR, one entry per CDR3 protein. The sample carries roughly 18,000 distinct CDR3 sequences, about 7% recorded once. The time point here: sample taken at primary tumor resection. The CDR3 is 16 residues long. V gave up 1 base and J gave up 10 bases, with 22 bases separating them. Per the germline V gene, CDR1 is DFQATT and CDR2 is SNEGSKA (reference sequence). Findings and caveats of the study: Counts of expanded alpha and beta TCRs within tumors tracked the tumor nonsynonymous mutation count.

This sequence was found in a female donor with early-stage non-small cell lung cancer. This chain uses TRBV20-1 with TRBJ1-4; possible D gene TRBD1, 6 bases. The sequences come from lung tumor tissue, collected at surgery. CDR3: CSARALGEGDVGKLFF. CDR3 in DNA: TGCAGTGCTAGAGCCCTCGGTGAGGGGGACGTCGGAAAACTGTTTTTT.